This T cell receptor beta chain was documented in a study of persistence of HIV-infected CD4 T cells. This was the immunoSEQ version 4 assay in survey mode. Genomic DNA was diluted to 9 to 10 ng/uL, up to 1 ug per sample. Assay used: immunoSEQ multiplex PCR; TCRdb lists only in-frame clones, some missing. The sample shows 36,000 or so clones, 80% to 85% of them seen only once. Points from the study as a whole: CMV- and Gag-responding cells had lower TCRbeta richness than CD3/CD28-responding cells.

Germline V gives CDR1 MNHEY, CDR2 SMNVEV (reference sequence). The length of the CDR3 is 13 residues. Trimming shortened V by 5 bases and J by 2 bases, and 9 bases separated the two germline ends. The stimulus was an HIV-1 Gag 15-mer peptide pool, 0.8 to 1 ug/peptide/mL. Memory cells lacking CD40L and CD69 with high CD45RO were sorted. An 18-hour stimulation of CD8-depleted PBMCs used anti-CD28/CD49d costimulation, CD40-blocking antibody and enfuvirtide. With respect to this clone: Its antigen is currently unknown.

Material: cultured CD4+ T cells from PBMCs, obtained from a patient who received antiretroviral therapy. The chain couples TRBV27 to TRBJ1-1, with D unclear. This clonotype originated in an adult with HIV. The donor label of this sample is uncertain. CDR3 sequence: CASSREINTEAFF. As DNA, the CDR3 is TGTGCCAGCAGTAGAGAGATAAACACTGAAGCTTTCTTT.